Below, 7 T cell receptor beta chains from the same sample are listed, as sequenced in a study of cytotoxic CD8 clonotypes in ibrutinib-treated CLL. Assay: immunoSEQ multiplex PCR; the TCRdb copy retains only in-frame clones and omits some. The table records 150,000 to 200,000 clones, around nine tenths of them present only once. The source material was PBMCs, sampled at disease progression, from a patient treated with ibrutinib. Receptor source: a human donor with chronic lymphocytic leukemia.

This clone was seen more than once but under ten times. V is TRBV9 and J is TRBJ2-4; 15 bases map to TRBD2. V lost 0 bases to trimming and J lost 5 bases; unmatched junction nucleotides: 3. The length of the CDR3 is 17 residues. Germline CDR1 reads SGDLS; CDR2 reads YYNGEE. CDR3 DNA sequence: TGTGCCAGCAGCGTAGCAGGACTAGCGGGAGGGCAAAACATTCAGTACTTC. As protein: CASSVAGLAGGQNIQYF. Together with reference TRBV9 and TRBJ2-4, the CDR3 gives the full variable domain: DSGVTQTPKHLITATGQRVTLRCSPRSGDLSVYWYQQSLDQGLQFLIQYYNGEERAKGNILERFSAQQFPDLHSELNLSSLELGDSALYFCASSVAGLAGGQNIQYFGAGTRLSVL.

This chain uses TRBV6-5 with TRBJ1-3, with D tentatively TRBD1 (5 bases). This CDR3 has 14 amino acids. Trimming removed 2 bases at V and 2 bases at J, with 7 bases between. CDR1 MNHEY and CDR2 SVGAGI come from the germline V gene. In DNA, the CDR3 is TGTGCCAGCAGTTACGGGGCGGCTGGAAACACCATATATTTT. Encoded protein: CASSYGAAGNTIYF.

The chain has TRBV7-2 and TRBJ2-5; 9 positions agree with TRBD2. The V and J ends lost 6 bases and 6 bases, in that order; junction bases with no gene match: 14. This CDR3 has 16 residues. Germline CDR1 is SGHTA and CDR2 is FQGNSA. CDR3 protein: CASSPVGGRADQTQYF. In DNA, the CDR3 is TGTGCCAGCAGTCCAGTAGGCGGGAGGGCCGATCAGACCCAGTACTTC.

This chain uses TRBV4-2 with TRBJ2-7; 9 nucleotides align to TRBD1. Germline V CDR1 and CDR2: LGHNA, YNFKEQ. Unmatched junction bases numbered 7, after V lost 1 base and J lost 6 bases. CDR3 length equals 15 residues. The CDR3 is CASSQVVTGGGEQYF. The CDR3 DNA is TGTGCCAGCAGCCAAGTAGTGACAGGGGGTGGCGAGCAGTACTTC.

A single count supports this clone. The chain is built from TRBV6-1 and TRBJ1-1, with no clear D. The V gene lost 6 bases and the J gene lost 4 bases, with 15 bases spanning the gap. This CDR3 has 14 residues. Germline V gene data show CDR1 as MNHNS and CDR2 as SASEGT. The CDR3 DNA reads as TGTGCCAGCAGCCACGGGATCCGGGGCACTGAAGCTTTCTTT. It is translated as CASSHGIRGTEAFF.

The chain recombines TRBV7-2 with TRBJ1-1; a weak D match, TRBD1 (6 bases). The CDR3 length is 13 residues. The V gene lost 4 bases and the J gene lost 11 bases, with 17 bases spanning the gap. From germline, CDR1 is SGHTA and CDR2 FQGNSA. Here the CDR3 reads CASSSVTDSWAFF. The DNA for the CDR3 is TGTGCCAGCAGCTCTGTAACGGACAGTTGGGCTTTCTTT.

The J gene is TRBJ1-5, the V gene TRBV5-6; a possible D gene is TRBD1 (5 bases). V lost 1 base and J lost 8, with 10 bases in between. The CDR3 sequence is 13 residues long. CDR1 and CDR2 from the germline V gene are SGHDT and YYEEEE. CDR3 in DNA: TGTGCCAGCAGCTTGACAGGACTAGAGCCCCAGCATTTT. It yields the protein CASSLTGLEPQHF.